This T cell receptor beta chain was identified in a study of early T cells in non-severe SARS-CoV-2 infection. About the study: Sequencing targeted bulk RNA from unsorted whole blood, leaving chains unpaired.

One entry per CDR3 protein results from TCRdb running MiXCR on the 5' RACE reads. The top ten hold under 8.5% of the sample, which has more than 15,000 distinct CDR3 sequences, about 5% seen once. This CDR3 contains 15 residues. The germline gives CDR1 SEHNR, CDR2 FQNEAQ (reference sequence). Trimming cost V 1 base and J 0 bases; bases outside gene matches: 2. The chain links TRBV7-9 to TRBJ1-1, with 7 nucleotides matching TRBD1. The sequence came from an adult who was a healthcare worker with PCR-confirmed SARS-CoV-2 infection or an uninfected control (not recorded which). What was sequenced was whole blood. The CDR3 sequence: CASSLVGTVNTEAFF. In DNA form, the CDR3 reads TGTGCCAGCAGCTTAGTAGGGACAGTGAACACTGAAGCTTTCTTT. Based on the CDR3 plus reference TRBV7-9 and TRBJ1-1, the full variable domain is DTGVSQNPRHKITKRGQNVTFRCDPISEHNRLYWYRQTLGQGPEFLTYFQNEAQLEKSRLLSDRFSAERPKGSFSTLEIQRTEQGDSAMYLCASSLVGTVNTEAFFGQGTRLTVV.